Each of the 26 T cell receptor beta chains below was sequenced from the same sample in a study of shared clonotypes between healthy human individuals. The protocol was immunoSEQ multiplex PCR, while the TCRdb copy is restricted to in-frame clones and leaves out a portion. The sample has 2 million to 2.5 million clones, 85% to 95% seen once. The sequenced sample was naive CD4+ T cells from PBMCs. As to subset: CD45RA+ positively selected. All receptors come from a man aged 18 to 29 in good health. Some clones in this sample may be carry-over from other donors' samples.

The chain has TRBV27 and TRBJ2-7, with TRBD2 matching 9 bases. J lost 4 bases, V lost 1 base, and 17 bases had no gene match. This CDR3 has 19 residues. Germline CDR1 and CDR2: MNHEY and SMNVEV (reference sequence). This CDR3 is CASSLWGPGLAGIQYEQYF. CDR3 coding DNA: TGTGCCAGCAGTTTATGGGGGCCTGGGCTAGCGGGGATTCAGTACGAGCAGTACTTC.

The chain carries TRBV18 and TRBJ2-7; 7 bases agree with TRBD2. V shed 3 bases, J shed 0 bases, and the junction held 5 bases outside the gene matches. Germline V gives CDR1 KGHSH, CDR2 LQKENI. CDR3 length: 15 amino acids. Here the CDR3 DNA reads TGTGCCAGCTCACCCACCCGGGGGGACTCCTACGAGCAGTACTTC. This sequence encodes CASSPTRGDSYEQYF.

The J gene is TRBJ2-7, the V gene TRBV5-4, with D tentatively TRBD1 (6 bases). Trimming shortened V by 4 bases and J by 3 bases, and 11 bases separated the two germline ends. Germline assignment: CDR1 SGHNT and CDR2 YYREEE (reference sequence). The CDR3 sequence is 13 residues long. CDR3 loop: CASSNRTVYEQYF. In DNA form, the CDR3 reads TGTGCCAGCAGCAATCGGACAGTCTACGAGCAGTACTTC.

The rearrangement joins TRBV29-1 to TRBJ2-1, with D unresolved. Looked up from germline, CDR1 is SQVTM and CDR2 is ANQGSEA. The length of the CDR3 is 13 residues. V dropped 7 bases and J dropped 3 bases, with 13 bases sitting between them. The CDR3: CSAAMVLYNEQFF. In nucleotides, the CDR3 is TGCAGCGCGGCAATGGTTCTCTACAATGAGCAGTTCTTC.

This clone was picked up one time. The J gene is TRBJ2-3, the V gene TRBV10-1; D may match TRBD1 or TRBD2 (6 bases each). The CDR3 loop spans 18 amino acids. V was pared by 4 bases and J by 0 bases, with 20 bases between. In germline, CDR1 is WNHNN, CDR2 SYGVQD (reference sequence). CDR3 bases: TGCGCCAGCAGTGGGGGGGTGACCAGGGGTACTAGCACAGATACGCAGTATTTT. Amino acid sequence: CASSGGVTRGTSTDTQYF.

The genes are TRBV7-2 and TRBJ2-1; 7 nucleotides line up with TRBD2. V lost 0 bases and J lost 9; bases outside the gene matches: 5. The V gene's germline CDR1 is SGHTA and CDR2 FQGNSA. This CDR3 has 14 residues. The CDR3 sequence is CASSLAGGHGEQFF. The CDR3 DNA reads as TGTGCCAGCAGCTTAGCGGGAGGGCATGGTGAGCAGTTCTTC.

The V gene is TRBV2, the J gene TRBJ1-2, with D possibly matching TRBD1 (5 bases). The V end lost 2 bases, the J end lost 3 bases, and 7 bases lay between the germline ends. The CDR3 is 13 amino acids. Germline-derived CDR1 and CDR2 are SNHLY and FYNNEI. The CDR3 protein is CASSEQGYYGYTF. The CDR3 DNA sequence: TGTGCCAGCAGTGAACAGGGTTACTATGGCTACACCTTC.

The rearrangement uses TRBV5-1 and TRBJ2-6; maybe TRBD2 (5 bases). Trimming pared 4 bases from V and 4 bases from J, leaving 12 bases between. This CDR3 region has 15 residues. CDR1 and CDR2 (germline): SGHRS, YFSETQ. CDR3 loop: CASSAGVEGANVLTF. For the CDR3, the DNA is TGCGCCAGCAGCGCCGGGGTCGAGGGGGCCAACGTCCTGACTTTC.

The genes are TRBV9 and TRBJ1-5, with TRBD1 matching over 7 bases. The ends lost 4 bases at V and 2 bases at J; junction bases unmatched: 27. The CDR3 has 22 amino acids. Germline CDR1 is SGDLS and CDR2 is YYNGEE. CDR3 nucleotides: TGTGCCAGCAGCTCGAAGGACAGGCGAGAGCCGAAAAAACGGATGGGCAATCAGCCCCAGCATTTT. Protein sequence: CASSSKDRREPKKRMGNQPQHF.

V is TRBV7-2 and J is TRBJ1-1; no clear D. With 2 bases removed from V and 4 bases from J, the gap between germline ends came to 11 bases. The CDR3 runs 14 residues. CDR1 is SGHTA, CDR2 FQGNSA, per germline. CDR3 protein: CASSLTRVLTEAFF. The CDR3 DNA reads TGTGCCAGCAGCTTAACGAGGGTCCTCACTGAAGCTTTCTTT.

The chain employs TRBV5-1 and TRBJ2-3; maybe TRBD2 (5 bases). This CDR3 contains 14 residues. Germline CDR1 is SGHRS and CDR2 is YFSETQ. V was clipped by 7 bases and J by 5 bases, with 17 bases between them. The CDR3 DNA sequence: TGCGCCAGCCTCCGAGGGAGTCATCAAGATACGCAGTATTTT. This codes for CASLRGSHQDTQYF.

This chain links TRBV15 with TRBJ1-3; TRBD1 matches 8 bases. Trimming removed 0 bases from V and 2 bases from J; junction bases left unmatched: 0. The CDR3 contains 15 residues. The germline gives CDR1 LNHNV, CDR2 YYDKDF (reference sequence). For the CDR3, the DNA is TGTGCCACCAGCAGAGAGGACAGGGCTGGAAACACCATATATTTT. Translation gives CATSREDRAGNTIYF.

Comments on this clone: Additional DNA sequences in this sample encode the identical CDR3. The rearrangement joins TRBV18 to TRBJ2-5; no reliable D call. The V end lost 0 bases, the J end lost 4 bases, and 6 bases lay between the germline ends. The CDR3 is 13 amino acids. Germline assignment: CDR1 KGHSH and CDR2 LQKENI. The CDR3 is CASSPPSSETQYF. The CDR3 DNA sequence: TGTGCCAGCTCACCACCGTCCTCAGAGACCCAGTACTTC.

The rearrangement links TRBV2 to TRBJ2-4; D may correspond to TRBD1 or TRBD2 (6 bases each). The CDR3 spans 13 residues. Germline CDR1 is SNHLY and CDR2 is FYNNEI. The V and J ends lost 3 bases and 6 bases respectively, with 9 bases between them. DNA for the CDR3: TGTGCCAGCAGTGACAGGGGAGGAAACATTCAGTACTTC. It encodes CASSDRGGNIQYF.

Written as DNA, the CDR3 is TGTGCCAGTAGTATTACAGGGGTAGGTGGCTACACCTTC. Translation: CASSITGVGGYTF. J is TRBJ1-2 and V is TRBV19; TRBD1 matches 7 bases. This CDR3 comprises 13 residues. Germline values: CDR1 LNHDA, CDR2 SQIVND (reference sequence). Losses at the gene ends were 3 bases for V and 7 bases for J; bases not matched to a gene: 5. The whole variable domain, filled in from reference TRBV19 and TRBJ1-2, reads DGGITQSPKYLFRKEGQNVTLSCEQNLNHDAMYWYRQDPGQGLRLIYYSQIVNDFQKGDIAEGYSVSREKKESFPLTVTSAQKNPTAFYLCASSITGVGGYTFGSGTRLTVV.

The chain combines TRBV28 with TRBJ1-6; unclear D gene. Germline loops: CDR1 MDHEN, CDR2 SYDVKM. V lost 6 bases and J lost 10, with 13 bases in between. CDR3 length equals 13 residues. Here the CDR3 reads CASRRTGYSPLHF. The CDR3 bases are TGTGCCAGCAGGCGGACGGGCTACTCACCCCTCCACTTT. The full variable domain, its missing parts supplied by reference TRBV28 and TRBJ1-6, is DVKVTQSSRYLVKRTGEKVFLECVQDMDHENMFWYRQDPGLGLRLIYFSYDVKMKEKGDIPEGYSVSREKKERFSLILESASTNQTSMYLCASRRTGYSPLHFGNGTRLTVT.

The chain recombines TRBV30 with TRBJ2-1; 13 bases fit TRBD2. The CDR3 loop spans 15 amino acids. V lost 2 bases to trimming and J lost 10 bases; unmatched junction nucleotides: 8. CDR1 is GTSNPN, CDR2 SVGIG, per germline (reference sequence). The CDR3 DNA is TGTGCCTGGAGTATTGGACTAGCGGGAGCCATGGAGCAGTTCTTC. This encodes CAWSIGLAGAMEQFF.

This clone was seen a few times. The rearrangement links TRBV14 to TRBJ2-7; a possible D gene is TRBD1 (6 bases). Germline-derived CDR1 and CDR2 are SGHDN and FVKESK. Trimming cost V 4 bases and J 5 bases, with 9 bases left between them. This CDR3 is built from 12 residues. This chain's CDR3 is CASSPRGDEQYF. The CDR3 bases are TGTGCCAGCAGCCCCAGGGGCGACGAGCAGTACTTC.

The chain uses TRBV4-3 and TRBJ2-2; no reliable D call. The CDR3 consists of 14 residues. CDR1 is LGHNA, CDR2 YSLEER, per germline. Trimming cost V 4 bases and J 7 bases, with 13 bases left between them. The CDR3 DNA follows: TGCGCCAGCAGCCGTCTGACTGCAAACGGGGAGCTGTTTTTT. Translating it yields CASSRLTANGELFF.

This clone was recorded only once. The DNA of the CDR3 is TGTGCCAGCAGCCCGACCGGGACCAACCAAGAGACCCAGTACTTC. It translates to CASSPTGTNQETQYF. V and J are TRBV7-7 and TRBJ2-5; TRBD1 or TRBD2 may be the D gene (5 bases each). V lost 5 bases, J lost 0 bases, and 13 bases lay in between. The length of the CDR3 is 15 residues. Germline loops: CDR1 SSHAT, CDR2 FNYEAQ (reference sequence).

V and J are TRBV21-1 and TRBJ2-5; TRBD2 reflects the table's D call only, with no check against the DNA. TRBV21-1 is flagged as a pseudogene. The CDR3 covers 17 residues. CDR3: CASSKVGSGPKRETQYF. The CDR3 DNA is TGTGCCAGCAGCAAAGTTGGTAGCGGACCTAAGAGGGAGACCCAGTACTTC.

In nucleotides, the CDR3 is TGCGCCAGCAGCCAAGGCGGGGCCGCTAGGTACACTGAAGCTTTCTTT. Translating gives CASSQGGAARYTEAFF. This rearrangement joins TRBV4-1 to TRBJ1-1; a weak D match, TRBD1 (5 bases). The V and J ends lost 1 base and 3 bases respectively, with 15 bases between them. Germline V gives CDR1 MGHRA, CDR2 YSYEKL. The CDR3 is 16 residues long.

The chain has TRBV2 and TRBJ1-5, with 7 positions matching TRBD1. The CDR3 length is 15 residues. Germline V gene data show CDR1 as SNHLY and CDR2 as FYNNEI. The junction had 6 bases not matched to a gene; V was cut back by 7 bases and J by 0 bases. The CDR3 DNA sequence: TGTGCCAGCACCGACAGGGTCCATAGCAATCAGCCCCAGCATTTT. Protein product: CASTDRVHSNQPQHF. The whole variable domain, remainder taken from reference TRBV2 and TRBJ1-5, is EPEVTQTPSHQVTQMGQEVILRCVPISNHLYFYWYRQILGQKVEFLVSFYNNEISEKSEIFDDQFSVERPDGSNFTLKIRSTKLEDSAMYFCASTDRVHSNQPQHFGDGTRLSIL.

Concerning this clone itself: Other DNA sequences in this specimen translate into the identical CDR3. The V call is TRBV5-4, the J call TRBJ2-5; a weak D match, TRBD2 (6 bases). V gave up 0 bases and J gave up 4 bases, with 10 bases separating them. Germline CDR1 is SGHNT and CDR2 is YYREEE (reference sequence). The CDR3 runs 14 residues. The CDR3 coding sequence is TGTGCCAGCAGCTTGGCTGGCGGGACAGAGACCCAGTACTTC. Its protein is CASSLAGGTETQYF.

The chain uses TRBV14 and TRBJ1-5; D is uncertain. Between the trimmed V and J ends, which lost 0 bases and 9 bases, there was a span of 12 bases. Germline V gives CDR1 SGHDN, CDR2 FVKESK. This CDR3 comprises 14 residues. The CDR3 here is CASSQESRCGPQHF. The CDR3 coding sequence is TGTGCCAGCAGCCAAGAAAGCCGGTGCGGGCCCCAGCATTTT.

V gene TRBV9 combines with J gene TRBJ2-2, with 9 bases lining up with TRBD1. V lost 0 bases to trimming and J lost 5 bases; unmatched junction nucleotides: 2. CDR3 length equals 15 residues. Germline V gene sequence: CDR1 SGDLS, CDR2 YYNGEE. CDR3 sequence (DNA): TGTGCCAGCAGCGTAGCGGGACAGGGAACCGGGGAGCTGTTTTTT. Residues: CASSVAGQGTGELFF. The complete variable domain, with remaining parts taken from reference TRBV9 and TRBJ2-2, reads DSGVTQTPKHLITATGQRVTLRCSPRSGDLSVYWYQQSLDQGLQFLIQYYNGEERAKGNILERFSAQQFPDLHSELNLSSLELGDSALYFCASSVAGQGTGELFFGEGSRLTVL.